This TCR beta chain was obtained from a study of cytomegalovirus exposure and HLA in healthy donors. V was cut by 6 bases and J by 1 base, with 9 bases left in between. CDR1 and CDR2 (germline): MNHNY, SVGAGI (reference sequence). The CDR3 is 13 residues long. Study observations and caveats: Presence/absence analyses assumed roughly uniform sequencing depth across donors, which may not hold. Later analysis suggested links between common viral pathogens and several top significant clusters.

With respect to this clone: Its antigen is undetermined.

In the PCR, 60 Vbeta and 13 Jbeta primers were used. TCRdb keeps only in-frame clones here, not all; method: immunoSEQ multiplex PCR. The data contain more than 95,000 clones, 70% to 85% of them singletons. Sequencing input: PBMCs. The V call is TRBV6-6, the J call TRBJ1-1; no clear D. This receptor was obtained from a woman aged 40 to 55 in good health and CMV-seropositive. CDR3 loop: CASRAPGNTEAFF. CDR3 coding DNA: TGTGCCAGCAGGGCCCCGGGGAACACTGAAGCTTTCTTT.